One and the same sample provided the 5 T cell receptor beta chains below, sequenced in a study of blood T cell repertoires in COVID-19. Generated by immunoSEQ multiplex PCR, the TCRdb table keeps only in-frame clones and is missing some. The repertoire holds around 46,000 clones, with roughly 88% as singletons. Sequencing used peripheral blood. The receptor source for this set is a human donor in a cohort sampled during active COVID-19. The donor label of this sample is uncertain.

The chain employs TRBV7-3 and TRBJ2-3; no clear D. The CDR3 covers 15 residues. V lost 4 bases, J lost 1 base, and 12 bases lay in between. Germline lookup yields CDR1 SGHTA and CDR2 FQGTGA. The chain's CDR3 is CASSSEPRGTDTQYF. Written as DNA, the CDR3 is TGTGCCAGCAGCTCCGAGCCAAGAGGCACAGATACGCAGTATTTT.

By sample fraction, this clone is medium-sized. This chain uses TRBV6-1 with TRBJ2-3, with a possible D match to TRBD1 (6 bases). This CDR3 comprises 16 residues. From germline, CDR1 is MNHNS and CDR2 SASEGT. Trimming cost V 4 bases and J 5 bases, with 19 bases left between them. The chain's CDR3 is CASSAGPLGQLDTQYF. In DNA form, the CDR3 reads TGTGCCAGCAGTGCGGGACCCTTAGGACAGTTAGATACGCAGTATTTT.

This chain links TRBV6-5 with TRBJ1-1; 8 positions agree with TRBD1. With V trimmed by 5 bases and J by 5 bases, 7 bases remained unmatched. This CDR3 spans 14 amino acids. Germline V CDR1 and CDR2: MNHEY, SVGAGI. The CDR3 nucleotides read TGTGCCAGCAGTCAATGGACAGGGAAGACTGAAGCTTTCTTT. It is translated as CASSQWTGKTEAFF.

Notes on this clone: A read error may account for a junction end that differs from germline. The rearrangement joins TRBV28 to TRBJ1-6, with 7 bases that match TRBD1. Germline-derived CDR1 and CDR2 are MDHEN and SYDVKM. The CDR3 extends over 12 amino acids. The CDR3 sequence: CASSFPWDSPKF. The CDR3 DNA sequence: TGTGCCAGCAGTTTCCCCTGGGACAGCCCTAAGTTT.

CDR3 in DNA: TGTGCCAGCAGCCAAGAATACGGTGCAGGAAACACCATATATTTT. This gives the protein CASSQEYGAGNTIYF. The chain links TRBV3-1 (or the pseudogene TRBV3-2) to TRBJ1-3, with D unresolved. V was shortened by 0 bases and J by 4 bases, with 10 bases between the two germline ends. The CDR3 covers 15 residues. Germline CDR1 reads LGHDT; CDR2 reads YNNKEL (reference sequence).